This T cell receptor beta chain was sequenced in a study of tumor-infiltrating lymphocytes in primary liver carcinoma. Taking about 18-32 mg of unsorted bulk tissue, the authors co-extracted RNA and DNA. The CDR3 consists of 12 residues. V was shortened by 4 bases and J by 2 bases, with 9 bases between the two germline ends. CDR1 and CDR2 from the germline V gene are SQVTM and ANQGSEA. A primer in the constant region served to generate TCR beta cDNA from approximately 460 ng of total RNA. Modified slightly, ARM-PCR produced TCR beta libraries over three nested multiplex PCR rounds. The two initial PCR rounds, about 9 cycles each, used TRBV1-TRBV30 forward and C-beta reverse primers. TCRdb redid the calling of the multiplex PCR reads with MiXCR, one entry per CDR3 protein. The data contain 90,000 to 150,000 distinct CDR3 sequences, 55% to 70% of them singletons. This clonotype was detected ten times or more.

The receptor's source is a woman aged 60-75 years with primary liver carcinoma and hepatitis B virus infection. The rearrangement uses TRBV29-1 and TRBJ2-7, with D possibly being TRBD1 (6 bases). Sequencing was done on a sample of tumor-adjacent normal liver tissue. The CDR3 spells CSVVTGTYEQYF. DNA for the CDR3: TGCAGCGTTGTTACAGGGACCTACGAGCAGTACTTC.